This TCR beta chain was captured in a study of cytomegalovirus exposure and HLA in healthy donors. Trimming left V 5 bases short and J 0 bases short, with 14 bases between. The CDR3 covers 14 residues. Germline CDR1 reads SQVTM; CDR2 reads ANQGSEA. A remark on this clone: Its antigen is not known.

Study-wide results and limits: Specific recognition of CMV antigens was confirmed in vitro for a few chains (all CMV-associated). Rare TCR sequences dominated, though some public TCRs recurred in many donors. Published work reported that the classifier diagnosed cytomegalovirus status with high specificity and sensitivity.

Sequencing was performed with immunoSEQ multiplex PCR; in TCRdb, only in-frame clones are kept and a portion is missing. Among 100,000 to 120,000 clones listed, around nine tenths were seen once. The source of this sequence is a woman in her late teens or twenties in good health and CMV-seronegative. Sequencing was carried out using PBMCs. The chain links TRBV29-1 to TRBJ2-7, with a tentative D call TRBD1 (6 bases). In DNA form, the CDR3 reads TGCAGCGTTCAGGGCCAGGGGCCCTCCTACGAGCAGTACTTC. This translates into CSVQGQGPSYEQYF.